In its sample, the clone carrying this T cell receptor beta chain was seen many times. Its target is unknown. The sample originates from a study of regulatory T cells in long-lasting Graves disease. General observations from the study: Newly diagnosed patients shared 850 to 1,000 public clonotypes; persistent patients shared around 2,800.

Building the TCR beta libraries relied on iRepertoire HTBI primers, and CDR3 regions underwent Arm-PCR. TCRdb redid the calling of the multiplex PCR reads with MiXCR, one entry per CDR3 protein. This table holds about 470,000 distinct CDR3 sequences, approximately 21% found once. Documented time point: persistent/refractory GD, antithyroid drugs over 5 years with positive TRAb. Extracted PBMC RNA gave rise to the TCR library. The peripheral blood volume drawn was 7.5 to 9.5 milliliters, and it was collected into EDTA tubes. The ends were cut back, 2 bases at V and 7 bases at J, with 8 bases in the middle. This CDR3 comprises 12 residues. The V gene's germline CDR1 is ENHRY and CDR2 SYGVKD.

Material: peripheral blood mononuclear cells (PBMCs), obtained when the disease was refractory, from a patient treated with antithyroid drugs. The source of this sequence is a female donor with Graves disease. The chain has TRBV10-3 and TRBJ1-2; D unresolved. This CDR3 is CAISETTPGYTF. In nucleotides, the CDR3 is TGTGCCATCAGTGAGACGACTCCTGGCTACACCTTC.